These T cell receptor beta chains were read from a single sample in a study of cytomegalovirus exposure and HLA in healthy donors. TCRdb's table, derived via immunoSEQ multiplex PCR, lists solely in-frame clones and lacks some. This table lists about 74,000 clones. Source material: PBMCs. The receptors were gathered from a female donor in good health and CMV-seropositive. The CDR3 runs from the conserved cysteine through the conserved F or W. The order of the fields is CDR3 protein, CDR3 DNA, D gene, V gene, J gene. D genes are given only for firm matches.

CDR3 protein: CASTPRGQNTGELFF
CDR3 DNA: TGTGCCAGCACCCCGAGAGGCCAGAACACCGGGGAGCTGTTTTTT
D gene: .
V gene: TRBV6-5
J gene: TRBJ2-2

CDR3 protein: CASNGQGAGYTF
CDR3 DNA: TGTGCCAGCAATGGCCAGGGGGCCGGCTACACCTTC
D gene: TRBD1
V gene: TRBV28
J gene: TRBJ1-2

CDR3 protein: CASSLEGTVNTEAFF
CDR3 DNA: TGTGCCAGCAGCTTGGAGGGGACAGTGAACACTGAAGCTTTCTTT
D gene: TRBD1
V gene: TRBV5-8
J gene: TRBJ1-1

CDR3 protein: CASSRDSNYGYTF
CDR3 DNA: TGTGCCAGCAGCCGCGATTCTAACTATGGCTACACCTTC
D gene: .
V gene: TRBV6-5
J gene: TRBJ1-2

CDR3 protein: CASSLDYGYSNQPQHF
CDR3 DNA: TGTGCCAGCAGCTTAGATTACGGTTATAGCAATCAGCCCCAGCATTTT
D gene: .
V gene: TRBV7-9
J gene: TRBJ1-5

CDR3 protein: CASSPSGSGSSYNEQFF
CDR3 DNA: TGTGCCAGCAGCCCCAGTGGTAGCGGGAGCTCCTACAATGAGCAGTTCTTC
D gene: TRBD2
V gene: TRBV7-2
J gene: TRBJ2-1

CDR3 protein: CSVSGPTEAFF
CDR3 DNA: TGCAGCGTTTCAGGGCCTACGGAAGCTTTCTTT
D gene: .
V gene: TRBV29-1
J gene: TRBJ1-1

CDR3 protein: CASSITPPAGFFSGNTIYF
CDR3 DNA: TGTGCCAGTAGTATCACCCCGCCCGCCGGGTTCTTCTCTGGAAACACCATATATTTT
D gene: .
V gene: TRBV19
J gene: TRBJ1-3

CDR3 protein: CASSPLFGTGSETQYF
CDR3 DNA: TGTGCCAGCAGTCCCCTGTTTGGGACAGGGTCGGAGACCCAGTACTTC
D gene: TRBD1
V gene: TRBV28
J gene: TRBJ2-5

CDR3 protein: CASSQVSRGEQYF
CDR3 DNA: TGCGCCAGCAGCCAAGTGTCCCGAGGAGAGCAGTACTTC
D gene: .
V gene: TRBV4-1
J gene: TRBJ2-7

CDR3 protein: CASSEPVGGGDFGYTF
CDR3 DNA: TGTGCCAGCAGTGAACCAGTAGGGGGGGGCGATTTTGGCTACACCTTC
D gene: .
V gene: TRBV6-1
J gene: TRBJ1-2

CDR3 protein: CASSPGQGAGDEQYF
CDR3 DNA: TGTGCCAGCTCACCCGGGCAGGGGGCAGGGGACGAGCAGTACTTC
D gene: TRBD1
V gene: TRBV18
J gene: TRBJ2-7

CDR3 protein: CASSENRGPYEQYF
CDR3 DNA: TGTGCCAGTAGTGAGAACAGGGGGCCCTACGAGCAGTACTTC
D gene: TRBD1
V gene: TRBV19
J gene: TRBJ2-7

CDR3 protein: CASIGTSGEDTQYF
CDR3 DNA: TGTGCCAGCATCGGGACTAGCGGGGAGGATACGCAGTATTTT
D gene: TRBD2
V gene: TRBV5-6
J gene: TRBJ2-3

CDR3 protein: CASSLGGGSVNTEAFF
CDR3 DNA: TGTGCCAGCAGCTTGGGGGGCGGTTCCGTGAACACTGAAGCTTTCTTT
D gene: .
V gene: TRBV5-4
J gene: TRBJ1-1

CDR3 protein: CASSVVRTGIIYGYTF
CDR3 DNA: TGTGCCAGCAGCGTTGTCCGGACAGGGATTATTTATGGCTACACCTTC
D gene: TRBD1
V gene: TRBV9
J gene: TRBJ1-2

CDR3 protein: CASSFWAGPREQYF
CDR3 DNA: TGTGCCAGCAGTTTCTGGGCAGGGCCAAGGGAGCAGTACTTC
D gene: .
V gene: TRBV27
J gene: TRBJ2-7

CDR3 protein: CASSDRDRVNSPLHF
CDR3 DNA: TGTGCCAGCAGTGACCGGGACAGGGTTAATTCACCCCTCCACTTT
D gene: TRBD1
V gene: TRBV25-1
J gene: TRBJ1-6

CDR3 protein: CASSTSTSGSLQTQYF
CDR3 DNA: TGTGCCAGCAGCACGTCGACTAGCGGGAGTTTGCAGACCCAGTACTTC
D gene: TRBD2
V gene: TRBV7-9
J gene: TRBJ2-5

CDR3 protein: CASRPWTGLNTEAFF
CDR3 DNA: TGTGCCAGCAGACCCTGGACAGGCCTTAACACTGAAGCTTTCTTT
D gene: TRBD1
V gene: TRBV28
J gene: TRBJ1-1

CDR3 protein: CASSSTGGYQPQHF
CDR3 DNA: TGTGCCAGCAGCAGTACAGGGGGCTATCAGCCCCAGCATTTT
D gene: TRBD1
V gene: TRBV5-6
J gene: TRBJ1-5

CDR3 protein: CASSPRDRAPSDTQYF
CDR3 DNA: TGTGCCAGTAGTCCCAGGGACAGGGCTCCCTCAGATACGCAGTATTTT
D gene: TRBD1
V gene: TRBV19
J gene: TRBJ2-3

CDR3 protein: CASSPRQGALNTEAFF
CDR3 DNA: TGTGCCAGCAGCCCCCGGCAGGGGGCCCTGAACACTGAAGCTTTCTTT
D gene: TRBD1
V gene: TRBV9
J gene: TRBJ1-1

CDR3 protein: CSVDGWDRGRVTSSNTEAFF
CDR3 DNA: TGCAGCGTTGACGGTTGGGACAGGGGGCGCGTTACCTCCTCGAACACTGAAGCTTTCTTT
D gene: TRBD1
V gene: TRBV29-1
J gene: TRBJ1-1

CDR3 protein: CASSLPSGGTDEQYF
CDR3 DNA: TGCGCCAGCAGCTTGCCTAGCGGGGGGACGGACGAGCAGTACTTC
D gene: TRBD2
V gene: TRBV5-1
J gene: TRBJ2-7

CDR3 protein: CASSLPGQSNTGELFF
CDR3 DNA: TGTGCCAGCAGCTTACCGGGACAGTCGAACACCGGGGAGCTGTTTTTT
D gene: TRBD1
V gene: TRBV7-9
J gene: TRBJ2-2

CDR3 protein: CASSQRPGQATISPAYEQYF
CDR3 DNA: TGCGCCAGCAGCCAACGACCTGGACAGGCGACCATCTCTCCCGCCTACGAGCAGTACTTC
D gene: TRBD1
V gene: TRBV4-1
J gene: TRBJ2-7

CDR3 protein: CATSRGDSQETQYF
CDR3 DNA: TGTGCCACCAGCAGAGGGGACAGTCAAGAGACCCAGTACTTC
D gene: TRBD1
V gene: TRBV15
J gene: TRBJ2-5

CDR3 protein: CATSRGGGGAVGETQYF
CDR3 DNA: TGTGCCACCAGCAGAGGAGGCGGGGGGGCCGTAGGAGAGACCCAGTACTTC
D gene: TRBD2
V gene: TRBV15
J gene: TRBJ2-5

CDR3 protein: CASSISDRGLHSNQPQHF
CDR3 DNA: TGTGCCAGTAGTATTTCGGACAGGGGGCTTCATAGCAATCAGCCCCAGCATTTT
D gene: TRBD1
V gene: TRBV19
J gene: TRBJ1-5

CDR3 protein: CASSQNPRRGGNNEQFF
CDR3 DNA: TGTGCCAGCAGCCAGAACCCCCGGCGGGGGGGGAACAATGAGCAGTTCTTC
D gene: TRBD2
V gene: TRBV7-2
J gene: TRBJ2-1

CDR3 protein: CASSARQGHSGNTIYF
CDR3 DNA: TGTGCCAGCTCAGCGAGACAGGGCCACTCTGGAAACACCATATATTTT
D gene: TRBD1
V gene: TRBV18
J gene: TRBJ1-3

CDR3 protein: CASSRLAGENEQFF
CDR3 DNA: TGTGCCAGCAGTCGACTAGCGGGAGAGAATGAGCAGTTCTTC
D gene: TRBD2
V gene: TRBV6-1
J gene: TRBJ2-1

CDR3 protein: CASSESPGTYEQYF
CDR3 DNA: TGCGCCAGCAGTGAGTCCCCAGGGACCTACGAGCAGTACTTC
D gene: .
V gene: TRBV10-2
J gene: TRBJ2-7

CDR3 protein: CASSLFVAGAGDTQYF
CDR3 DNA: TGCGCCAGCAGCTTGTTCGTGGCGGGGGCGGGAGATACGCAGTATTTT
D gene: .
V gene: TRBV5-1
J gene: TRBJ2-3

CDR3 protein: CASSWGTGAFYGYTF
CDR3 DNA: TGTGCCAGCAGCTGGGGGACAGGGGCATTCTATGGCTACACCTTC
D gene: TRBD1
V gene: TRBV5-4
J gene: TRBJ1-2

CDR3 protein: CASTPWDRGTRELFF
CDR3 DNA: TGTGCCAGTACCCCTTGGGACCGGGGGACCCGGGAGCTGTTTTTT
D gene: .
V gene: TRBV19
J gene: TRBJ2-2

CDR3 protein: CASRDRGSSGANVLTF
CDR3 DNA: TGTGCCAGCAGGGATCGGGGGAGCTCTGGGGCCAACGTCCTGACTTTC
D gene: .
V gene: TRBV7-9
J gene: TRBJ2-6

CDR3 protein: CASSFRVNQPQHF
CDR3 DNA: TGTGCCAGCAGCTTCCGGGTGAATCAGCCCCAGCATTTT
D gene: .
V gene: TRBV5-8
J gene: TRBJ1-5

CDR3 protein: CASSPGTHNEQFF
CDR3 DNA: TGTGCCAGCAGCCCGGGAACTCACAATGAGCAGTTCTTC
D gene: .
V gene: TRBV14
J gene: TRBJ2-1

CDR3 protein: CASSPVHMTNYGYTF
CDR3 DNA: TGTGCCAGCTCACCGGTTCACATGACTAACTATGGCTACACCTTC
D gene: .
V gene: TRBV18
J gene: TRBJ1-2

CDR3 protein: CASSFGQGNEKLFF
CDR3 DNA: TGCGCCAGCAGCTTTGGGCAGGGGAATGAAAAACTGTTTTTT
D gene: .
V gene: TRBV5-1
J gene: TRBJ1-4

CDR3 protein: CASSIWGREDTEAFF
CDR3 DNA: TGTGCCAGTAGTATTTGGGGCAGGGAGGACACTGAAGCTTTCTTT
D gene: .
V gene: TRBV19
J gene: TRBJ1-1

CDR3 protein: CSVRLRNEQYF
CDR3 DNA: TGCAGCGTGCGCCTCAGGAACGAGCAGTACTTC
D gene: .
V gene: TRBV29-1
J gene: TRBJ2-7

CDR3 protein: CASSLPGTEPNEQFF
CDR3 DNA: TGTGCCAGCAGCCTCCCCGGGACAGAGCCGAATGAGCAGTTCTTC
D gene: TRBD1
V gene: TRBV13
J gene: TRBJ2-1

CDR3 protein: CASSLPDVASYEQYF
CDR3 DNA: TGTGCCAGCAGTTTACCTGACGTAGCGTCCTACGAGCAGTACTTC
D gene: .
V gene: TRBV28
J gene: TRBJ2-7